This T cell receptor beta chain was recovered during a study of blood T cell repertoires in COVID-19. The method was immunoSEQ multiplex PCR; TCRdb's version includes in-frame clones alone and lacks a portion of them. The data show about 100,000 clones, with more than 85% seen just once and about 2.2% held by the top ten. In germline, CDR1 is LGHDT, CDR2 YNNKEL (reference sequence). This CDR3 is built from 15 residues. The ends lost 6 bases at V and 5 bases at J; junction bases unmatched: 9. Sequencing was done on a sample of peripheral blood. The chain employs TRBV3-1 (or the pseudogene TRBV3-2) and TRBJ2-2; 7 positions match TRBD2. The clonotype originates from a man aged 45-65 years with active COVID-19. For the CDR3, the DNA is TGTGCCAGCAGTCAAACTGTTAGCGGGACCGGGGAGCTGTTTTTT. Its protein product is CASSQTVSGTGELFF.